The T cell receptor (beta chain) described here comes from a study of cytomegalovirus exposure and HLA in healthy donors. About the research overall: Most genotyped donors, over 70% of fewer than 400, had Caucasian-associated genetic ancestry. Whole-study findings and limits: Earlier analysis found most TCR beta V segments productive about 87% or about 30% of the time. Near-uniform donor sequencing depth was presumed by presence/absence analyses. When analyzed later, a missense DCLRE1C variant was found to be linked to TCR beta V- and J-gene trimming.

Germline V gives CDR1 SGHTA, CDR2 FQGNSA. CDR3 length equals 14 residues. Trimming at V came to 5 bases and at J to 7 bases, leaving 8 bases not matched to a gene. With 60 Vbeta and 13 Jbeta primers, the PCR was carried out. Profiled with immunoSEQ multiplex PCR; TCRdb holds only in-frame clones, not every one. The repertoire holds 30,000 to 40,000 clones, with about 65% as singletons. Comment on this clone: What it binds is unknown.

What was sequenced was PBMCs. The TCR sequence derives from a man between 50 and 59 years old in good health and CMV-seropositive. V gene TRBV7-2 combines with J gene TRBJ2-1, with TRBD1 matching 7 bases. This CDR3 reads CASSQDRVMNEQFF. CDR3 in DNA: TGTGCCAGCAGCCAAGACAGGGTAATGAATGAGCAGTTCTTC. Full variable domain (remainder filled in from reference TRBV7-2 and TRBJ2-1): GAGVSQSPSNKVTEKGKDVELRCDPISGHTALYWYRQSLGQGLEFLIYFQGNSAPDKSGLPSDRFSAERTGGSVSTLTIQRTQQEDSAVYLCASSQDRVMNEQFFGPGTRLTVL.